This T cell receptor beta chain originates from a study of CD4 T cells in relation to SARS-CoV-2 and coronaviruses. The CDR3 extends over 15 amino acids. CDR1 is SGDLS and CDR2 is YYNGEE in the germline V gene. Unmatched junction bases numbered 7, after V lost 4 bases and J lost 6 bases. Unexposed donor CD4+ T cells date from 2011-2018, before the COVID-19 pandemic. After ten to eleven days of culture, CD4+ T cells were isolated. Measured with immunoSEQ multiplex PCR; TCRdb has only the in-frame clones, and not every one. The table lists some 16,000 clones, 65% to 85% of them singletons. Concerning this clone itself: Its cognate antigen is unknown.

The sample consisted of CD4+ T cells from PBMCs, cultured in vitro. The receptor's source is a human donor in good health. The rearrangement joins TRBV9 to TRBJ2-1; 10 bases agree with TRBD2. In DNA, the CDR3 is TGTGCCAGCAGCACCCTAGCGGGAGCCTCCAATGAGCAGTTCTTC. Translating it yields CASSTLAGASNEQFF. The whole variable domain, remainder taken from reference TRBV9 and TRBJ2-1, is DSGVTQTPKHLITATGQRVTLRCSPRSGDLSVYWYQQSLDQGLQFLIQYYNGEERAKGNILERFSAQQFPDLHSELNLSSLELGDSALYFCASSTLAGASNEQFFGPGTRLTVL.